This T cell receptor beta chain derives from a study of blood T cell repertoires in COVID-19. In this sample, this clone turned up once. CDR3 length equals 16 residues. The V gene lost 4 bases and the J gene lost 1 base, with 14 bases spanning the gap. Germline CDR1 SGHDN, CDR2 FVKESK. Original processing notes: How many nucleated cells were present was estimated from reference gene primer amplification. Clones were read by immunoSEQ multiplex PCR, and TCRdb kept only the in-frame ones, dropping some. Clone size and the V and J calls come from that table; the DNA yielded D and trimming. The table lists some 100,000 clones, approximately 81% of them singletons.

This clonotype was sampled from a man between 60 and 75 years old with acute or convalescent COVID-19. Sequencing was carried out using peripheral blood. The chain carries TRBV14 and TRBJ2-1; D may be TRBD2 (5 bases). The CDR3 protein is CASSLSRGRSYNEQFF. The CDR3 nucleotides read TGTGCCAGCAGCCTTAGCCGCGGGCGATCCTACAATGAGCAGTTCTTC.